The 29 T cell receptor beta chains below all came from one sample that was sequenced in a study of blood T cell repertoires in COVID-19. Libraries were prepared by immunoSEQ multiplex PCR; TCRdb keeps only in-frame clonotypes and omits some of them. The profile shows fewer than 350,000 clones, 85% of them singletons. The specimen sequenced was PBMCs or T cells enriched from blood (not recorded which). These TCRs come from a woman under 40 who had been exposed to COVID-19.

The chain links TRBV1 to TRBJ2-7; no check of the table's D call, TRBD2, against the DNA was made. TRBV1 is a pseudogene segment. This CDR3 is built from 16 residues. CDR3 loop: CTSSQERLAPRYEQYF. For the CDR3, the DNA is TGCACCAGCAGCCAGGAAAGACTAGCCCCTCGCTACGAGCAGTACTTC.

This clone was counted at least ten times. This chain uses TRBV28 with TRBJ1-1; a possible D gene is TRBD1 (6 bases). The germline V and J ends were trimmed by 5 bases and 5 bases, with 15 bases remaining between them. The CDR3 runs 14 residues. CDR1 is MDHEN, CDR2 SYDVKM, per germline. Here the CDR3 DNA reads TGTGCCAGCAGTGAGGTGATTGGGACAACTGAAGCTTTCTTT. It is translated as CASSEVIGTTEAFF.

V usage is TRBV9 and J usage is TRBJ2-3; D gene unclear. V lost 3 bases, J lost 7 bases, and 9 bases lay in between. The V gene's germline CDR1 is SGDLS and CDR2 YYNGEE. The CDR3 is 12 amino acids. The DNA for the CDR3 is TGTGCCAGCAGCGCTCCAGCGTATACGCAGTATTTT. It specifies CASSAPAYTQYF.

The chain couples TRBV6-2 or TRBV6-3 to TRBJ2-7; D is uncertain. There are 15 residues in the CDR3. Germline CDR1 and CDR2: MNHEY and SVGEGT. The V end was cut by 5 bases, the J end by 2 bases, with 16 bases between. CDR3 in DNA: TGTGCCAGCAGTAAGAACATGTTAAAAGCCTACGAGCAGTACTTC. It encodes CASSKNMLKAYEQYF.

The chain uses TRBV3-1 (or the pseudogene TRBV3-2) and TRBJ1-5, with D hard to call. The germline V and J ends were trimmed by 0 bases and 6 bases, with 12 bases remaining between them. Germline CDR1 LGHDT, CDR2 YNNKEL (reference sequence). The CDR3 spans 15 residues. This chain's CDR3 is CASSQDREFGQPQHF. The CDR3 DNA reads as TGTGCCAGCAGCCAAGATAGGGAGTTCGGTCAGCCCCAGCATTTT.

This sequence joins TRBV12-3 or TRBV12-4 and TRBJ2-7; 9 nucleotides line up with TRBD2. After removal of 1 base from V and 7 bases from J, the junction contained 2 bases not matched to a gene. The CDR3 contains 13 residues. CDR3 DNA: TGTGCCAGCAGTTTAGGGACTAGCGATGAGCAGTACTTC. Translating gives CASSLGTSDEQYF.

The chain couples TRBV18 to TRBJ2-1; 7 bases match TRBD1. CDR3 size: 16 residues. The V gene end was trimmed by 3 bases and the J gene end by 7 bases; junction bases not matched to a gene: 12. CDR1 and CDR2 from the germline V gene are KGHSH and LQKENI. CDR3 sequence: CASSPGGRVQGNEQFF. The CDR3 DNA sequence: TGTGCCAGCTCACCTGGGGGCCGAGTACAGGGGAATGAGCAGTTCTTC.

Concerning this clone itself: Other nucleotide sequences in the sample specify the same CDR3. The chain employs TRBV28 and TRBJ1-1, with D unclear. The germline V gene encodes CDR1 MDHEN and CDR2 SYDVKM. V lost 2 bases to trimming and J lost 4 bases, with 8 bases between them. The CDR3 runs 13 residues. In nucleotides, the CDR3 is TGTGCCAGCAGTTTAACGGGGATCACTGAAGCTTTCTTT. Its protein is CASSLTGITEAFF.

V usage is TRBV30 and J usage is TRBJ2-5; D uncertain. Germline lookup yields CDR1 GTSNPN and CDR2 SVGIG (reference sequence). The CDR3 extends over 12 amino acids. The germline V and J ends were trimmed by 6 bases and 2 bases, with 10 bases remaining between them. The DNA of the CDR3 is TGTGCCTGCGTTACTCGGCAAGAGACCCAGTACTTC. Translated, it gives CACVTRQETQYF.

The chain combines TRBV4-2 with TRBJ1-2; TRBD1 matches 9 bases. J lost 8 bases, V lost 5 bases, and 15 bases had no gene match. CDR1 is LGHNA, CDR2 YNFKEQ, per germline. This CDR3 is built from 16 residues. CDR3 in amino acids: CASSSPGDRVDGGYTF. DNA of the CDR3: TGTGCCAGCAGCTCGCCCGGGGACAGGGTTGATGGAGGCTACACCTTC.

The genes are TRBV28 and TRBJ2-4; a weak D match, TRBD1 (5 bases). Germline V gives CDR1 MDHEN, CDR2 SYDVKM. This CDR3 region has 16 residues. V was pared by 5 bases and J by 0 bases, with 14 bases between. The CDR3 loop is CASSLSRGLAKNIQYF. CDR3 bases: TGTGCCAGCAGTCTTAGTAGGGGTCTAGCCAAAAACATTCAGTACTTC.

The chain has TRBV28 and TRBJ2-7, with D perhaps matching TRBD1 (6 bases). CDR3 size: 12 residues. Germline V gives CDR1 MDHEN, CDR2 SYDVKM. The V end lost 1 base, the J end lost 7 bases, and 8 bases lay between the germline ends. CDR3 bases: TGTGCCAGCAGTTTATCCAGGGGAGAGCAGTACTTC. Translating gives CASSLSRGEQYF.

This clone appeared a single time. This sequence joins TRBV28 and TRBJ2-1; 7 nucleotides match TRBD1. The CDR3 consists of 15 residues. Germline-derived CDR1 and CDR2 are MDHEN and SYDVKM. V gave up 6 bases and J gave up 0 bases; unmatched junction bases: 5. The CDR3 spells CASSLQGDSYNEQFF. DNA for the CDR3: TGTGCCAGCAGCCTCCAGGGGGACTCCTACAATGAGCAGTTCTTC.

This chain links TRBV4-2 with TRBJ2-1; D possibly corresponds to TRBD1 (5 bases). This CDR3 is 15 amino acids long. Trimming took 4 bases from V and 6 from J, leaving 16 bases between them. Germline CDR1 is LGHNA and CDR2 is YNFKEQ. CDR3 region: CASSREKGHTNEQFF. The CDR3 coding sequence is TGTGCCAGCAGCCGAGAAAAAGGACACACCAATGAGCAGTTCTTC.

The CDR3: CASRPRSSGAQETQYF. Here the CDR3 DNA reads TGCGCCAGCAGGCCCCGATCTAGCGGGGCACAAGAGACCCAGTACTTC. The V and J genes are TRBV5-1 and TRBJ2-5; 9 bases fit TRBD2. The CDR3 has 16 residues. V lost 5 bases to trimming and J lost 2 bases; unmatched junction nucleotides: 10. Per germline, CDR1 SGHRS and CDR2 YFSETQ.

V is TRBV19 and J is TRBJ1-4, with D hard to call. CDR3 length equals 15 residues. The germline V gene encodes CDR1 LNHDA and CDR2 SQIVND (reference sequence). V dropped 6 bases and J dropped 3 bases, with 14 bases sitting between them. The CDR3 is CASSPRDTANEKLFF. CDR3 DNA: TGTGCCAGTAGCCCCCGGGATACAGCTAATGAAAAACTGTTTTTT.

The CDR3 spells CASSREELRGANVLTF. CDR3 in DNA: TGTGCCAGCAGCCGAGAGGAGCTTAGGGGGGCCAACGTCCTGACTTTC. The chain has TRBV5-6 and TRBJ2-6; D is ambiguous. The CDR3 extends over 16 amino acids. Germline CDR1 reads SGHDT; CDR2 reads YYEEEE. V lost 4 bases and J lost 4, with 15 bases in between.

This clone was counted only a few times. The chain carries TRBV6-5 and TRBJ1-5, with TRBD1 matching over 10 bases. The CDR3 is made up of 15 amino acids. The ends lost 0 bases at V and 5 bases at J; junction bases unmatched: 1. The germline V gene has CDR1 MNHEY and CDR2 SVGAGI. CDR3: CASSYSGQGDQPQHF. CDR3 coding DNA: TGTGCCAGCAGTTACTCAGGACAGGGGGATCAGCCCCAGCATTTT.

This CDR3 is CASSQGRAGGSNQPQHF. The CDR3 coding sequence is TGTGCCAGCAGCCAAGGTCGGGCAGGGGGTAGCAATCAGCCCCAGCATTTT. This chain uses TRBV2 with TRBJ1-5; 7 bases line up with TRBD1. The CDR3 is made up of 17 amino acids. J was trimmed by 0 bases and V by 6 bases; bases with no gene match: 11. Per the germline V gene, CDR1 is SNHLY and CDR2 is FYNNEI.

The genes are TRBV25-1 and TRBJ1-2; TRBD1 matches at 9 bases. V lost 10 bases, J lost 0 bases, and 6 bases stayed unmatched. The CDR3 covers 14 residues. Germline V CDR1 and CDR2: MGHDK, SYGVNS. CDR3 nucleotide sequence: TGTGCCATCCAACAGGGGGCCCCTAACTATGGCTACACCTTC. Translated, it gives CAIQQGAPNYGYTF.

There are a few counts of this clone. The V and J genes are TRBV28 and TRBJ1-3, with D possibly TRBD1 on 6 matching bases. Trimming took off 6 bases at V and 0 bases at J, with 12 bases between the two ends. Per the germline V gene, CDR1 is MDHEN and CDR2 is SYDVKM. The CDR3 sequence is 15 residues long. As DNA, the CDR3 is TGTGCCAGCAGCTCTCCAGGGGCCTCTGGAAACACCATATATTTT. This translates into CASSSPGASGNTIYF.

This clone has only one observation. The gene calls are TRBV6-5 and TRBJ1-1; no definite D call. CDR3 size: 12 residues. V was shortened by 7 bases and J by 3 bases, with 9 bases between the two germline ends. The germline gives CDR1 MNHEY, CDR2 SVGAGI. The CDR3 reads CASKEPDTEAFF. CDR3 DNA sequence: TGTGCCAGCAAGGAGCCGGACACTGAAGCTTTCTTT.

This clone is a singleton in its sample. V is TRBV5-1 and J is TRBJ2-1; TRBD1 matches at 10 bases. This CDR3 is built from 16 residues. Germline loops: CDR1 SGHRS, CDR2 YFSETQ. The V gene end was trimmed by 3 bases and the J gene end by 7 bases; junction bases not matched to a gene: 10. CDR3 region: CASSWAGTGAGNEQFF. The CDR3 region has the DNA TGCGCCAGCAGCTGGGCCGGGACAGGGGCAGGTAATGAGCAGTTCTTC.

CDR3 protein: CATRNEGDQPQHF. CDR3 DNA: TGTGCCACCAGAAATGAGGGGGATCAGCCCCAGCATTTT. V and J are TRBV28 and TRBJ1-5; D perhaps matches TRBD1 (6 bases). The CDR3 spans 13 residues. Trimming removed 10 bases at V and 5 bases at J, with 15 bases between. CDR1 is MDHEN, CDR2 SYDVKM, per germline.

The chain uses TRBV2 and TRBJ1-2, with a possible D match to TRBD1 (6 bases). CDR1 is SNHLY and CDR2 is FYNNEI in the germline V gene. The CDR3 is 16 amino acids. V was clipped by 4 bases and J by 5 bases, with 20 bases between them. The chain's CDR3 is CASSATRAGAGYGYTF. The CDR3 DNA is TGTGCCAGCAGTGCTACCCGTGCAGGGGCTGGGTATGGCTACACCTTC.

The chain links TRBV7-9 to TRBJ1-5; D ambiguous. CDR3 length: 15 amino acids. Germline-derived CDR1 and CDR2 are SEHNR and FQNEAQ (reference sequence). Trimming pared 1 base from V and 7 bases from J, leaving 14 bases between. In DNA form, the CDR3 reads TGTGCCAGCAGCTTAGACCCGGGTCAAGGACAGCCCCAGCATTTT. Residues: CASSLDPGQGQPQHF.

This sequence joins TRBV5-1 and TRBJ2-3; TRBD2 agrees at 8 bases. The CDR3 covers 14 residues. The germline V gene has CDR1 SGHRS and CDR2 YFSETQ. The junction had 5 bases not matched to a gene; V was cut back by 4 bases and J by 4 bases. The CDR3 bases are TGCGCCAGCAGCCGACTAGCGAGCGCAGATACGCAGTATTTT. Its translation is CASSRLASADTQYF.

The V and J genes are TRBV7-5 and TRBJ1-5; the table's D gene call, TRBD1, was not cross checked with the DNA. TRBV7-5 is classified as a pseudogene. The CDR3 totals 14 residues. In nucleotides, the CDR3 is TGTGCCAGCATCTCAGACACCCCTTGGCAGCCCCAGCATTTT. Encoded protein: CASISDTPWQPQHF.

The chain uses TRBV9 and TRBJ2-2; TRBD1 matches 9 bases. Germline V gene lookup returns CDR1 SGDLS and CDR2 YYNGEE. Trimming removed 1 base from V and 1 base from J; junction bases left unmatched: 8. The CDR3 extends over 18 amino acids. CDR3 sequence: CASSVNDRGQGNTGELFF. In DNA form, the CDR3 reads TGTGCCAGCAGCGTAAACGACCGGGGACAGGGGAACACCGGGGAGCTGTTTTTT.